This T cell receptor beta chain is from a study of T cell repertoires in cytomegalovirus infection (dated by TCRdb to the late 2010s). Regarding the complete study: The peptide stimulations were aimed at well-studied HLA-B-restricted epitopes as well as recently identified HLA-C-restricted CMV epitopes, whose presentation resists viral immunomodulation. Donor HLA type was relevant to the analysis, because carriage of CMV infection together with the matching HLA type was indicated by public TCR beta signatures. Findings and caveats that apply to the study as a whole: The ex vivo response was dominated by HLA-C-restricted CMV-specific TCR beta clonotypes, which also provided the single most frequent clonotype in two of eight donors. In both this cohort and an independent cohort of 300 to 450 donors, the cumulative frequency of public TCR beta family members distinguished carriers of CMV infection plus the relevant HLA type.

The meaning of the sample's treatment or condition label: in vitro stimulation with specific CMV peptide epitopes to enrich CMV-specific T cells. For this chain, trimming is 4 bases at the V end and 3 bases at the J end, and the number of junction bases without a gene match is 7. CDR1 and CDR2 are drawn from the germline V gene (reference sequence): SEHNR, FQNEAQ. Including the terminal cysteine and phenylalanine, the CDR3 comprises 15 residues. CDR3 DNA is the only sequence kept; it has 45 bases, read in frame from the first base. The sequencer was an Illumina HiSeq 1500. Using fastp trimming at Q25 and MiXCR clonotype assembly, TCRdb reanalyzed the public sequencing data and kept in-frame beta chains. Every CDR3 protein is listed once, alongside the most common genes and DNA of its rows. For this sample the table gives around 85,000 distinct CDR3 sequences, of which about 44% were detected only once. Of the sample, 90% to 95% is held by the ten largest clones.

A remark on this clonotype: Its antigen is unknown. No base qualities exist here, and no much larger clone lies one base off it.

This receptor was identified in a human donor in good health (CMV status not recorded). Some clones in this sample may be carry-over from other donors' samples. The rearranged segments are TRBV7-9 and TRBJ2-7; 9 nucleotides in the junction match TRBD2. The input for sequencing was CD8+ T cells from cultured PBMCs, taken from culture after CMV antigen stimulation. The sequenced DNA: TGTGCCAGCAGCTCCTTAGCGGGAGTCAGCTACGAGCAGTACTTC. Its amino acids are CASSSLAGVSYEQYF.